Listed below are T cell receptor beta chains from one sample, sequenced in a study of T cell changes during pregnancy in multiple sclerosis. Measured with immunoSEQ multiplex PCR; TCRdb has only the in-frame clones, and not every one. The sample records about 100,000 clones, about 90% being singletons. The material was peripheral blood, obtained after pregnancy. All receptors derive from a female donor with multiple sclerosis, enrolled in a pregnancy study. CDR3s include the opening cysteine and the closing phenylalanine or tryptophan. Fields, in order: D gene, J gene, clone size, V gene, CDR3 protein, CDR3 DNA. D genes are given only for firm matches. Size is stated for part of the rows, as once, few or many counts, or as a class when the clone is expanded.

NA TRBJ1-2 NA TRBV2 CASSVLFSYTF TGTGCCAGCTCCGTCCTGTTTAGCTACACCTTC
TRBD2 TRBJ2-4 NA TRBV30 CAWKTSGAGFGIQYF TGTGCCTGGAAGACTAGCGGGGCGGGTTTTGGCATTCAGTACTTC
TRBD1 TRBJ1-2 NA TRBV7-2 CASSLRSLGRGSDGYTF TGTGCCAGCAGCTTAAGGTCTTTGGGCAGGGGGTCGGATGGCTACACCTTC
NA TRBJ1-4 NA TRBV7-8 CASSPLDRSNEKLFF TGTGCCAGCAGCCCCCTAGACAGGTCGAATGAAAAACTGTTTTTT
NA TRBJ2-5 NA TRBV7-9 CASSLEAEAFRETQYF TGTGCCAGCAGCTTAGAAGCGGAGGCGTTCCGGGAGACCCAGTACTTC
TRBD1 TRBJ2-1 NA TRBV9 CASSGTGVSYNEQFF TGTGCCAGCAGCGGGACAGGGGTGAGCTACAATGAGCAGTTCTTC
NA TRBJ1-1 NA TRBV6-1 CASSFWANTEAFF TGTGCCAGCAGTTTTTGGGCGAACACTGAAGCTTTCTTT
TRBD2 TRBJ2-5 NA TRBV7-9 CASSLPGERGAETQYF TGTGCCAGCAGCCTACCCGGCGAGCGGGGGGCTGAGACCCAGTACTTC
NA TRBJ1-5 NA TRBV7-8 CASSLVSVGESAQPQHF TGTGCCAGCAGCTTAGTGTCTGTCGGGGAGTCTGCTCAGCCCCAGCATTTT
TRBD2 TRBJ2-5 NA TRBV9 CASSLLPSGETQYF TGTGCCAGCAGCCTCCTCCCTAGCGGAGAGACCCAGTACTTC
NA TRBJ2-3 NA TRBV6-5 CASSTKARADTQYF TGTGCCAGCAGTACCAAGGCTCGGGCAGATACGCAGTATTTT
TRBD1 TRBJ1-2 NA TRBV5-4 CASRYGRGRTGYTF TGTGCCAGCAGATACGGCAGGGGGCGGACTGGCTACACCTTC
NA TRBJ2-1 once TRBV29-1 CSGDLRAYNEQFF TGCAGCGGGGACTTGCGGGCTTACAATGAGCAGTTCTTC
TRBD2 TRBJ2-7 once TRBV27 CASSLRGLAQYEQYF TGTGCCAGCAGTTTACGTGGACTAGCCCAATACGAGCAGTACTTC
NA TRBJ2-7 NA TRBV7-2 CASSLRRGLSYEQYF TGTGCCAGCAGCTTACGGCGGGGGCTCTCCTACGAGCAGTACTTC
NA TRBJ1-6 NA TRBV7-6 CASSLGGGVNSPLHF TGTGCCAGCAGCTTAGGCGGGGGGGTGAATTCACCCCTCCACTTT
TRBD1 TRBJ2-1 NA TRBV5-4 CASSLLQGAYNEQFF TGTGCCAGCAGCTTGCTACAGGGGGCCTACAATGAGCAGTTCTTC
NA TRBJ2-2 NA TRBV29-1 CSQPLPTGRNTGELFF TGCAGCCAGCCTCTACCGACAGGAAGAAACACCGGGGAGCTGTTTTTT
TRBD1 TRBJ1-2 NA TRBV5-1 CASSAGTGGPDGYTF TGCGCCAGCAGCGCGGGGACAGGGGGCCCGGATGGCTACACCTTC
TRBD1 TRBJ1-4 NA TRBV19 CASRGQNEKLFF TGTGCCAGTAGGGGACAGAATGAAAAACTGTTTTTT
NA TRBJ1-2 NA TRBV30 CAWSGPNYGYTF TGTGCCTGGAGTGGTCCAAACTATGGCTACACCTTC
TRBD2 TRBJ2-7 NA TRBV4-1 CASSQARLAGTGEQYF TGCGCCAGCAGCCAAGCTCGACTAGCGGGGACGGGGGAGCAGTACTTC
NA TRBJ2-5 once TRBV15 CATSRDRAVGETQYF TGTGCCACCAGCAGAGACAGGGCGGTAGGGGAGACCCAGTACTTC
NA TRBJ2-3 NA TRBV19 CASSLSGGRGHTDTQYF TGTGCCAGTAGTCTATCCGGAGGGCGAGGACACACAGATACGCAGTATTTT
TRBD1 TRBJ2-1 NA TRBV13 CASSQTPGQGPEEQFF TGTGCCAGCAGTCAGACGCCGGGACAGGGACCGGAGGAGCAGTTCTTC
NA TRBJ2-1 NA TRBV5-4 CASSLGDTWGGRNNEQFF TGTGCCAGCAGCTTGGGGGATACGTGGGGGGGCAGGAACAATGAGCAGTTCTTC
NA TRBJ1-3 NA TRBV5-1 CASSLGVSSGNTIYF TGCGCCAGCAGCTTGGGCGTAAGCTCTGGAAACACCATATATTTT
NA TRBJ2-2 NA TRBV19 CASSTFNTGELFF TGTGCCAGTAGTACGTTCAACACCGGGGAGCTGTTTTTT
NA TRBJ1-2 NA TRBV7-9 CASSLALGGNYGYTF TGTGCCAGCAGCTTAGCGCTGGGGGGGAACTATGGCTACACCTTC